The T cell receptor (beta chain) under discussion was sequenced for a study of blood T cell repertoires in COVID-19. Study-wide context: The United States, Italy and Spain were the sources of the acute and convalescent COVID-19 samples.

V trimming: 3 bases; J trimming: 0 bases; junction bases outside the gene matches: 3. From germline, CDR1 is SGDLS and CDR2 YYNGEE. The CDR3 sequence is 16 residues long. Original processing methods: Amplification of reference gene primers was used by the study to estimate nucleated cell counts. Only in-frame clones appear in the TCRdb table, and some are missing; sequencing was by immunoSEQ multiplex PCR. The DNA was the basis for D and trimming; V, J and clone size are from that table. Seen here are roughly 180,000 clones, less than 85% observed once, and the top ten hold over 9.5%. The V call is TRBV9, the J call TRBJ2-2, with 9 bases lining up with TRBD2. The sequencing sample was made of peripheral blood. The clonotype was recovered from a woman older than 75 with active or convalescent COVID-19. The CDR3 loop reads CASSATSGPNTGELFF. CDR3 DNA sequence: TGTGCCAGCAGCGCCACTAGCGGGCCGAACACCGGGGAGCTGTTTTTT.